This record concerns one T cell receptor (beta chain) sequence. What antigen it recognizes has not been identified. No base quality values were provided; no much bigger clone lies one nucleotide off. Preparation of the library involved 5' RACE. Sequenced on an Illumina HiSeq 2500. The second PCR ran for roughly 7 to 11 cycles and used a J-beta primer mix along with a sample-barcoded 5' primer. A unique molecular identifier was introduced onto each TCR beta cDNA molecule by a template-switch 5' adaptor carrying 12 random nucleotides. At least 2.5 million CDR3-containing paired-end reads were obtained from each sample. First-strand cDNA synthesis was performed from all RNA using the Mint cDNA synthesis kit, with priming by a TRBC-specific oligonucleotide. Following uracil-DNA glycosylase treatment, a first 18-cycle PCR with universal primers M1SS and BC2_uni_R was performed on all cDNA. The study's own analysis went as follows. For normalization, 1 million high-quality reads, each with a distinct molecular identifier, were randomly selected from each sample. Reads sharing molecular identifiers were discarded rather than binned into consensus sequences. CDR3 identification, clonotype clustering and error correction used MiTCR with a Q25 quality threshold and the strictest error-elimination algorithm. Lower-bound total TCR beta diversity was estimated with a nonparametric unseen species model using Euler transformation. TCRdb reran the public reads through fastp at Q25 and MiXCR, keeping productive beta chains. Rows are combined by CDR3 protein, so each entry shows the most common genes and DNA. The V and J calls shown here were made by TCRdb, not taken from the authors' results. This sample is represented by more than 1,000,000 distinct CDR3 sequences; less than 25% of them were singletons. In total, the top ten clones hold approximately 0.71% of the sample.

The 40 or so donors, aged about 6 to 95 years, were systemically healthy Caucasian individuals from Russia. Each donor gave about 9.8 milliliters of peripheral blood, drawn into EDTA-treated Vacutainer tubes. PBMCs were isolated by Ficoll-Paque density-gradient centrifugation, with at least 6 million obtained per sample. Total RNA was extracted from PBMCs with Trizol reagent, with at least 6 micrograms obtained per sample. The percentages of naive CD45RAhigh/CD27high T cells were determined by flow cytometry on a PBMC aliquot from every donor. The sample belongs to a study of blood T cells in healthy people across ages (dated by TCRdb to between 2014 and 2017). For the study in its entirety: In model experiments, roughly one uniquely barcoded TCR beta cDNA molecule per two T cells was captured by template switching. Using deep sequencing normalized with unique cDNA molecular identifiers, the study measured how TCR beta repertoire diversity changes with age. Four age groups were formed from the donors: young (average about 17 years), middle-aged (around 39), aged (roughly 56) and long-lived (more than 75). Two additional independent replicas of 1 million unique cDNA reads from the same blood draw were analyzed for two donors (one aged 18 to 29 and one aged 80 or older).

The investigation overall reported the following: As age increased, observed TCR beta diversity per million T cells dropped in a roughly linear way, and a significant reduction was already evident by age about 36. Because donor CMV infection status was unknown, age-related changes in expanded clonotypes were potentially confounded. A strong correlation was found between observed TCR beta diversity and the percentage of naive T cells measured by flow cytometry. Compared with the aged group, more naive CD4+ T cells, fewer expanded clones and increased TCR diversity were shown by the long-lived group, suggesting age selection. Total diversity estimates from one million sequenced T cells were considered lower bounds and underestimates. Bulk unsorted PBMC profiling prevented conclusive comparison of naive and antigen-experienced compartments.

Trimming takes 6 bases from V and 5 bases from J, and the germline ends sit 17 bases apart. From cysteine to phenylalanine, the CDR3 is 15 amino acids long. Of all the DNA, just the CDR3 is kept, 45 bases in frame from base 1. In the germline V gene (reference sequence), CDR1 corresponds to LNHDA and CDR2 to SQIVND. Separately, the same data were catalogued under a study of T cells of mothers and their children. Looking at the second paper: The donors were nine systemically healthy Caucasian individuals, made up of three mothers and their six children. cDNA synthesis used all of the extracted RNA, with approximately 1.4 ug of RNA in each 15 ul reaction. Sample barcodes and 2-4 random nucleotides were added via the M1S primer in the second PCR. Over 10 million TCR beta CDR3 reads came from each mother, compared with around 3 million reads from each child. In both related and unrelated pairs, thymic selection shapes the output of TCR recombination in a similar way, with inherited differences having only a minor effect. Normalized repertoire overlap was always found to be slightly, but never significantly, higher in related mother-child pairs than in unrelated mother-child pairs. No persistent microchimeric T cell clones were found, with a detection sensitivity of roughly 100 clones per million clonotypes. In the study, deep NGS was used to compare the TCR beta repertoires of mothers and children, and features distinguishing related mother-child pairs from unrelated individuals were sought. The mean age was roughly 40 +/- 4 years for the mothers and approximately 11 +/- 4 years for the children. After adapters were ligated using NEBNext reagents, the libraries underwent 100+100 nt paired-end sequencing on an Illumina HiSeq 2000. To prevent cross-contamination, the mother and child libraries were prepared a month apart and were sequenced in separate runs. Each donor had between about 450,000 and 2,100,000 distinct TCR beta clonotypes identified. Naive TCR beta clonotypes were estimated from low-frequency clonotypes matched to each donor's FACS-determined naive share, without sorting.

This chain joins TRBV19 to TRBJ2-1, and the D gene may be TRBD1, 5 bases matching. The sample was blood. The receptor was derived from a girl aged 2 to 9 in good health. DNA sequence: TGTGCCAGTAGCAAGGGGCCCCTACAAGACAATGAGCAGTTCTTC. It encodes CASSKGPLQDNEQFF. Here the CDR3 is joined to the reference TRBV19 and TRBJ2-1 genes, and the full variable domain is: DGGITQSPKYLFRKEGQNVTLSCEQNLNHDAMYWYRQDPGQGLRLIYYSQIVNDFQKGDIAEGYSVSREKKESFPLTVTSAQKNPTAFYLCASSKGPLQDNEQFFGPGTRLTVL.